The 22 T cell receptor beta chains given below trace back to one sample, sequenced in a study of T cell responses to AZD1222 COVID-19 vaccine. Generated by immunoSEQ multiplex PCR, the TCRdb table keeps only in-frame clones and is missing some. The sample lists roughly 13,000 clones; more than 80% were seen once. Source: peripheral blood, taken 28 days after the second AZD1222 dose. The origin of the receptors is an adult who received the AZD1222 COVID-19 vaccine.

The chain couples TRBV4-1 to TRBJ1-1; 7 bases fit TRBD1. This CDR3 has 15 amino acids. J gave up 2 bases and V 1 base, and 4 bases lay outside the gene matches. Germline V CDR1 and CDR2: MGHRA, YSYEKL. The CDR3 nucleotides are TGCGCCAGCAGCCAAGCGGACAGGACCAACACTGAAGCTTTCTTT. The encoded protein is CASSQADRTNTEAFF.

V gene TRBV7-9 combines with J gene TRBJ1-1; 7 positions match TRBD1. Germline V gene sequence: CDR1 SEHNR, CDR2 FQNEAQ (reference sequence). The CDR3 sequence is 17 residues long. The V and J ends lost 6 bases and 0 bases, in that order; junction bases with no gene match: 13. In DNA form, the CDR3 reads TGTGCCAGCAGTCCCGCACCGGGACAGTCCATGAACACTGAAGCTTTCTTT. It is translated as CASSPAPGQSMNTEAFF.

The V and J genes are TRBV5-8 and TRBJ1-6; a weak D match, TRBD1 (5 bases). Germline V CDR1 and CDR2: SGHTS, YDEGEE. The CDR3 is 13 residues long. Trimming removed 2 bases at V and 9 bases at J, with 9 bases between. The CDR3 DNA sequence: TGTGCCAGCAGCTTTAACGGGGGTTCACCCCTCCACTTT. This gives the protein CASSFNGGSPLHF.

The gene calls are TRBV4-3 and TRBJ1-5; D is unclear. Germline loops: CDR1 LGHNA, CDR2 YSLEER. Between the trimmed V and J ends, which lost 0 bases and 0 bases, there was a span of 12 bases. The CDR3 totals 17 residues. This CDR3 reads CASSQDWGLDSNQPQHF. The CDR3 coding sequence is TGCGCCAGCAGCCAAGACTGGGGTTTGGATAGCAATCAGCCCCAGCATTTT.

V gene TRBV29-1 combines with J gene TRBJ2-7; 14 bases align to TRBD2. Germline CDR1 and CDR2: SQVTM and ANQGSEA. This CDR3 has 12 residues. V shed 7 bases, J shed 9 bases, and the junction held 5 bases outside the gene matches. The CDR3 DNA sequence: TGCAGCGCTGGGACTAGCGGGAGCTTGCAGTACTTC. Encoded protein: CSAGTSGSLQYF.

The gene calls are TRBV27 and TRBJ1-1; D gene ambiguous. Germline loops: CDR1 MNHEY, CDR2 SMNVEV (reference sequence). Deletions cut 4 bases from V and 1 base from J, with 7 bases between. This CDR3 contains 13 residues. CDR3 nucleotide sequence: TGTGCCAGCAGTTCCCCAGGGAACACTGAAGCTTTCTTT. Residues: CASSSPGNTEAFF.

This rearrangement joins TRBV7-8 to TRBJ2-7, with 7 positions matching TRBD1. The CDR3 runs 14 residues. The germline gives CDR1 SGHVS, CDR2 FQNEAQ. The V and J ends lost 5 bases and 7 bases, in that order; junction bases with no gene match: 11. The CDR3 protein is CASSPGRGRREQYF. For the CDR3, the DNA is TGTGCCAGCAGCCCCGGTAGGGGGCGTCGAGAGCAGTACTTC.

A single count supports this clone. This sequence joins TRBV6-2 or TRBV6-3 and TRBJ2-3; TRBD1 agrees at 8 bases. The CDR3 runs to 16 residues. Germline V gene sequence: CDR1 MNHEY, CDR2 SVGEGT. V was clipped by 6 bases and J by 2 bases; unmatched bases: 10. CDR3 coding DNA: TGTGCCAGCAGCCCTGAATGGACAGGGTTCACAGATACGCAGTATTTT. Protein sequence: CASSPEWTGFTDTQYF.

The gene calls are TRBV21-1 and TRBJ1-1. TRBV21-1 is a known pseudogene. The CDR3 consists of 17 residues. The CDR3 DNA sequence: TGTGCCAGCAGCAGGACCGGGGTCAGGGCCTTGAATCTACGAGCTTTCTTT. This gives the protein CASSRTGVRALNLRAFF.

The chain links TRBV7-9 to TRBJ2-2, with 7 positions matching TRBD1. The CDR3 loop spans 13 amino acids. Germline-derived CDR1 and CDR2 are SEHNR and FQNEAQ (reference sequence). V shed 2 bases and J 6 bases; nucleotides not matched to a gene: 0. The CDR3 region has the DNA TGTGCCAGCAGCTTACAGGGGGCCGGGGAGCTGTTTTTT. Amino acid sequence: CASSLQGAGELFF. The full variable domain, in which reference TRBV7-9 and TRBJ2-2 provide the parts outside the CDR3, is DTGVSQNPRHKITKRGQNVTFRCDPISEHNRLYWYRQTLGQGPEFLTYFQNEAQLEKSRLLSDRFSAERPKGSFSTLEIQRTEQGDSAMYLCASSLQGAGELFFGEGSRLTVL.

The rearrangement links TRBV9 to TRBJ2-1; 11 nucleotides match TRBD2. Germline CDR1 SGDLS, CDR2 YYNGEE. This CDR3 spans 17 amino acids. The ends lost 2 bases at V and 6 bases at J; junction bases unmatched: 10. The CDR3, as DNA: TGTGCCAGCAGCGTCTCTCCGGGACTAGCGGAGAGCAATGAGCAGTTCTTC. Its translation is CASSVSPGLAESNEQFF.

The V gene is TRBV9, the J gene TRBJ1-1, with TRBD1 as a possible D gene (5 bases). The CDR3 is made up of 14 amino acids. Trimming took 1 base from V and 2 from J, leaving 9 bases between them. Germline V gene sequence: CDR1 SGDLS, CDR2 YYNGEE. This CDR3 is CASSVLGQNTEAFF. In nucleotides, the CDR3 is TGTGCCAGCAGCGTACTCGGACAAAACACTGAAGCTTTCTTT.

The rearrangement uses TRBV18 and TRBJ2-3; no definite D call. V lost 4 bases and J 0 bases, leaving 14 bases between the germline ends. Germline V lookup: CDR1 KGHSH, CDR2 LQKENI. The CDR3 runs 16 residues. The CDR3 sequence is CASSLGPPLSTDTQYF. The CDR3 DNA is TGTGCCAGCTCACTTGGCCCCCCTCTGAGCACAGATACGCAGTATTTT.

The chain carries TRBV7-8 and TRBJ1-6; no clear D gene. This CDR3 spans 13 amino acids. CDR1 is SGHVS and CDR2 is FQNEAQ in the germline V gene. V shed 1 base and J shed 6 bases, with 4 bases lying between them. The CDR3 DNA reads as TGTGCCAGCAGCTTAGTTCTTAATTCACCCCTCCACTTT. Translation: CASSLVLNSPLHF.

This clone was seen a handful of times. The V gene is TRBV4-1, the J gene TRBJ1-1; TRBD1 is a possible D gene (5 bases). From germline, CDR1 is MGHRA and CDR2 YSYEKL. The CDR3 length is 14 residues. V lost 4 bases and J lost 11, with 20 bases in between. The CDR3 nucleotides read TGCGCCAGCAGCCTACCAGGGATCGCGAGGCAGGCTTTCTTT. Amino acid sequence: CASSLPGIARQAFF.

The V and J genes are TRBV12-3 or TRBV12-4 and TRBJ2-7; no clear D gene. The CDR3 has 13 residues. Deletions cut 6 bases from V and 6 bases from J, with 15 bases between. CDR3 nucleotide sequence: TGTGCCAGCAGGGTCTCGGGCAGCCCCGAGCAGTACTTC. It specifies CASRVSGSPEQYF.

This chain uses TRBV5-4 with TRBJ2-2; 12 nucleotides line up with TRBD1. The CDR3 is made up of 17 amino acids. Losses at the gene ends were 3 bases for V and 3 bases for J; bases not matched to a gene: 6. Germline CDR1 and CDR2: SGHNT and YYREEE (reference sequence). DNA of the CDR3: TGTGCCAGCAGCTGGGGACAGGGGGCGCGACACACCGGGGAGCTGTTTTTT. It is translated as CASSWGQGARHTGELFF.

This clone was seen once. The CDR3 region is CASSGREQYF. The CDR3 region has the DNA TGTGCCAGCAGTGGGCGCGAGCAGTACTTC. This chain connects TRBV28 to TRBJ2-7; D gene uncertain. Trimming cost V 5 bases and J 6 bases, with 5 bases left between them. Germline loops: CDR1 MDHEN, CDR2 SYDVKM. The CDR3 runs to 10 residues.

The genes are TRBV27 and TRBJ2-7; 7 positions agree with TRBD2. The CDR3 is made up of 14 amino acids. Germline V gene sequence: CDR1 MNHEY, CDR2 SMNVEV (reference sequence). After removal of 2 bases from V and 2 bases from J, the junction contained 3 bases not matched to a gene. The CDR3 loop is CASSLAGAPYEQYF. CDR3 nucleotide sequence: TGTGCCAGCAGTTTAGCGGGAGCTCCCTACGAGCAGTACTTC.

This chain links TRBV7-6 with TRBJ2-7; no definite D call. V was shortened by 1 base and J by 2 bases, with 12 bases between the two germline ends. The germline gives CDR1 SGHVS, CDR2 FNYEAQ. This CDR3 is built from 15 residues. The DNA for the CDR3 is TGTGCCAGCAGCTTAGTGGCAGAAGCGACCTACGAGCAGTACTTC. Translating gives CASSLVAEATYEQYF.

The V gene is TRBV27, the J gene TRBJ2-7; the match to TRBD2 covers 8 bases. Germline V gene lookup returns CDR1 MNHEY and CDR2 SMNVEV (reference sequence). The V gene end was trimmed by 2 bases and the J gene end by 8 bases; junction bases not matched to a gene: 11. CDR3 size: 15 residues. The CDR3, as DNA: TGTGCCAGCAGTTTAGCCGGGACTAGGGCCTTGAAGCAGTACTTC. Protein product: CASSLAGTRALKQYF.

The J gene is TRBJ2-1, the V gene TRBV3-1 (or the pseudogene TRBV3-2); 11 positions match TRBD2. The CDR3 loop spans 15 amino acids. The V segment lost 2 bases and the J segment 3 bases; nucleotides outside the gene matches: 0. Germline assignment: CDR1 LGHDT and CDR2 YNNKEL (reference sequence). The CDR3 DNA sequence: TGTGCCAGCAGCCAAACTAGCGGGGGCTACAATGAGCAGTTCTTC. Amino acids: CASSQTSGGYNEQFF.